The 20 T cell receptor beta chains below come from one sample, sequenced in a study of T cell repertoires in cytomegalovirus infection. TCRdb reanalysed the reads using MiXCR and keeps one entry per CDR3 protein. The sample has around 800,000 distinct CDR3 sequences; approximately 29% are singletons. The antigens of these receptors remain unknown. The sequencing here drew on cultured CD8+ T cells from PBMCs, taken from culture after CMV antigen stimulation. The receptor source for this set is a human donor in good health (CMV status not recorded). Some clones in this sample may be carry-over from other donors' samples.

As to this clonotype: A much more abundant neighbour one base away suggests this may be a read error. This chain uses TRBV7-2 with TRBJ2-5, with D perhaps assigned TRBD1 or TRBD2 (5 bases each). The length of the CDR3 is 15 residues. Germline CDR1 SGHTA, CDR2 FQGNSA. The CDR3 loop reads CVSSLGRQLQETQYF. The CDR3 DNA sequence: TGTGTCAGCAGCTTAGGGAGACAGCTCCAAGAGACCCAGTACTTC.

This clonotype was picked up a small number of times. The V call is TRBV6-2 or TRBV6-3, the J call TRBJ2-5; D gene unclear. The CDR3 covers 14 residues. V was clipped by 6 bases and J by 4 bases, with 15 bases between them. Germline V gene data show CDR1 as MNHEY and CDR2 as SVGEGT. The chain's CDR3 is CASRVTGHRETQYF. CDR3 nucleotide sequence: TGTGCCAGCAGGGTAACGGGTCATCGAGAGACCCAGTACTTC.

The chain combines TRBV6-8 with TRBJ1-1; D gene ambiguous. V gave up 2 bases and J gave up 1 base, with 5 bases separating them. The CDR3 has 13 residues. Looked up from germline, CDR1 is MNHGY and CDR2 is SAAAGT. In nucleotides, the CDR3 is TGTGCCAGCAGTTACGTTCCGAACACTGAAGCTTTCTTT. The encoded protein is CASSYVPNTEAFF.

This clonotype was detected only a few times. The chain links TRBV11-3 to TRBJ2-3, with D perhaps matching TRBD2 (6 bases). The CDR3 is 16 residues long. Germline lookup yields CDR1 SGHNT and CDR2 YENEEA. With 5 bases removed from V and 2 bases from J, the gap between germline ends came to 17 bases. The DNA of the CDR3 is TGTGCCAGCAGCCCATCAGGCGGGGAACACACAGATACGCAGTATTTT. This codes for CASSPSGGEHTDTQYF.

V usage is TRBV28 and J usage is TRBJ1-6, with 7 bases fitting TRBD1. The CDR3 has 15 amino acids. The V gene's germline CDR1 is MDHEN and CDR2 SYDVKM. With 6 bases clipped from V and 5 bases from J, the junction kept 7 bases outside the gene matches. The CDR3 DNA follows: TGTGCCAGCAGCTCGGGGACAGAGGATAATTCACCCCTCCACTTT. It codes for CASSSGTEDNSPLHF.

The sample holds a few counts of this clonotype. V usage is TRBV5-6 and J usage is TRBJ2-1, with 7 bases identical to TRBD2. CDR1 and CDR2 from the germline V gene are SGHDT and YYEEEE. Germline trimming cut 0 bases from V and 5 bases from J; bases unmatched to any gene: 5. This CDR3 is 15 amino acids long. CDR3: CASSLGWGGNNEQFF. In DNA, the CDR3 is TGTGCCAGCAGCTTGGGCTGGGGGGGTAACAATGAGCAGTTCTTC.

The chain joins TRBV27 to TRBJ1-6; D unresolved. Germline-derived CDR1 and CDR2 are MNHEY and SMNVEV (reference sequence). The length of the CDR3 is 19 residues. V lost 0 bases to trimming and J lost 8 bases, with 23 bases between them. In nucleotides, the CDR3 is TGTGCCAGCAGTTTATCGATTCCGGAGGGAGGCGAATTTGATTCACCCCTCCACTTT. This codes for CASSLSIPEGGEFDSPLHF.

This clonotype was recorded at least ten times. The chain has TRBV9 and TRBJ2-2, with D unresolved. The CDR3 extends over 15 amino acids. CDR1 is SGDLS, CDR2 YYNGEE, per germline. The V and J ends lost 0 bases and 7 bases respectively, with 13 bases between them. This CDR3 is CASSVDGRINGELFF. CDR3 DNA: TGTGCCAGCAGCGTAGATGGACGGATTAACGGGGAGCTGTTTTTT.

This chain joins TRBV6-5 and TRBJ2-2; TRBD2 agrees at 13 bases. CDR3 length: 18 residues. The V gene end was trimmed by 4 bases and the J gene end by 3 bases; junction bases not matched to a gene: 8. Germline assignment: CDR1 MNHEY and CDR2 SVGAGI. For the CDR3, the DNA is TGTGCCAGCAGTTCCTGGACTAGCGGGGGACTTTACACCGGGGAGCTGTTTTTT. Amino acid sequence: CASSSWTSGGLYTGELFF.

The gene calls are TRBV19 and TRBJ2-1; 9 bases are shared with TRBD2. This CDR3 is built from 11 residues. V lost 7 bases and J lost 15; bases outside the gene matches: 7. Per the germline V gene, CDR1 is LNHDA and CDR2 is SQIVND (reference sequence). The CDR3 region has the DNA TGTGCCAGTACAGCGGGGGGCGTTCTGTTCTTC. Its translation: CASTAGGVLFF.

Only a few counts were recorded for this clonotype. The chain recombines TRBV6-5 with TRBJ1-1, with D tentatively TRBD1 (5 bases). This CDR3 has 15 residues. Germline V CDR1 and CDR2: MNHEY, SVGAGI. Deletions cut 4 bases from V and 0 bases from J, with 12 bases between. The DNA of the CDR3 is TGTGCCAGCAGTTCCCAGGGTGCCCTGAACACTGAAGCTTTCTTT. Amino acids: CASSSQGALNTEAFF.

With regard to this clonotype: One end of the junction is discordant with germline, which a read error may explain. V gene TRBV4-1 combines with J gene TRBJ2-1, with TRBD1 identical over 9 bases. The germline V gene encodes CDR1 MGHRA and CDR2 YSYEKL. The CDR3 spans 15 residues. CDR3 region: CASSQGSTGGLEQFF. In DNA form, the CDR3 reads TGCGCCAGCAGTCAAGGGTCCACAGGGGGCTTGGAGCAGTTCTTC.

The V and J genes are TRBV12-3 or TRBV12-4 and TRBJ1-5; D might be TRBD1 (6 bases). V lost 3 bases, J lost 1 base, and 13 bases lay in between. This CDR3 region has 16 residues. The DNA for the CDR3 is TGTGCCAGCAGTTTGGGGGGCGTTTTAAGCAATCAGCCCCAGCATTTT. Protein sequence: CASSLGGVLSNQPQHF.

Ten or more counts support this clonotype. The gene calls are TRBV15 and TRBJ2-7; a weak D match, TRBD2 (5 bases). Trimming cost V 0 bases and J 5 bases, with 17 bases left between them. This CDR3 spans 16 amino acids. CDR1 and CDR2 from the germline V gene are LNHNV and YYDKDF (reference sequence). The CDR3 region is CATSRDGVGIRHEQYV. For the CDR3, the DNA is TGTGCCACCAGCAGAGACGGGGTCGGAATAAGGCACGAGCAGTACGTC.

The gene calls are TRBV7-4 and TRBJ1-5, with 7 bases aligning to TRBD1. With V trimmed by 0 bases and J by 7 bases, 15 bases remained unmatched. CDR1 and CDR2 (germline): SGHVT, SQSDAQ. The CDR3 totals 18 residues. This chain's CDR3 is CASSLARAGGDFWQPQHF. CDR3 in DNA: TGTGCCAGCAGCTTAGCGAGGGCAGGGGGTGATTTCTGGCAGCCCCAGCATTTT.

CDR3 sequence reads: CASSSGQYYEQYF. CDR3 nucleotide sequence: TGTGCCAGCAGCTCAGGACAGTACTACGAGCAGTACTTC. The chain links TRBV7-9 to TRBJ2-7; perhaps TRBD1 as D (6 bases). The V and J ends lost 4 bases and 3 bases respectively, with 10 bases between them. Germline values: CDR1 SEHNR, CDR2 FQNEAQ (reference sequence). CDR3 length: 13 residues.

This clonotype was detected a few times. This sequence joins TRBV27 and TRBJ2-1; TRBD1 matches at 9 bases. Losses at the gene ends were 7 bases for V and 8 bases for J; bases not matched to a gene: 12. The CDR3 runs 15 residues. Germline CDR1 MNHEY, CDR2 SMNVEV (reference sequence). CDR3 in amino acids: CASTFRDRASDEQFF. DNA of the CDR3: TGTGCCAGCACTTTCCGGGACAGGGCAAGCGATGAGCAGTTCTTC.

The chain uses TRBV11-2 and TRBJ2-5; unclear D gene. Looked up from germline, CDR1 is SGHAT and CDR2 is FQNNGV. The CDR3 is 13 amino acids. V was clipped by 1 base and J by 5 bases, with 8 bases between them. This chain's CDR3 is CASSLGIGETQYF. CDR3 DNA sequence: TGTGCCAGCAGCTTAGGCATAGGGGAGACCCAGTACTTC. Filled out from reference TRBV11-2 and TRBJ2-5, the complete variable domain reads EAGVAQSPRYKIIEKRQSVAFWCNPISGHATLYWYQQILGQGPKLLIQFQNNGVVDDSQLPKDRFSAERLKGVDSTLKIQPAKLEDSAVYLCASSLGIGETQYFGPGTRLLVL.

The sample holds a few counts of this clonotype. CDR3: CASSEETNEGEAFF. In DNA form, the CDR3 reads TGTGCCAGCAGTGAAGAGACTAATGAGGGGGAGGCTTTCTTT. The gene calls are TRBV6-1 and TRBJ1-1; D perhaps matches TRBD1 (6 bases). V dropped 1 base and J dropped 11 bases, with 17 bases sitting between them. The length of the CDR3 is 14 residues. Germline assignment: CDR1 MNHNS and CDR2 SASEGT.

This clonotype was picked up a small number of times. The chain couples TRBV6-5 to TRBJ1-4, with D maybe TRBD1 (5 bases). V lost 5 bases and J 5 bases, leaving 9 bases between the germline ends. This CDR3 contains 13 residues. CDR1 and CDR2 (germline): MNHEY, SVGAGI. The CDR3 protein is CASSNGGNEKLFF. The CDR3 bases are TGTGCCAGCAGTAACGGGGGGAATGAAAAACTGTTTTTT.